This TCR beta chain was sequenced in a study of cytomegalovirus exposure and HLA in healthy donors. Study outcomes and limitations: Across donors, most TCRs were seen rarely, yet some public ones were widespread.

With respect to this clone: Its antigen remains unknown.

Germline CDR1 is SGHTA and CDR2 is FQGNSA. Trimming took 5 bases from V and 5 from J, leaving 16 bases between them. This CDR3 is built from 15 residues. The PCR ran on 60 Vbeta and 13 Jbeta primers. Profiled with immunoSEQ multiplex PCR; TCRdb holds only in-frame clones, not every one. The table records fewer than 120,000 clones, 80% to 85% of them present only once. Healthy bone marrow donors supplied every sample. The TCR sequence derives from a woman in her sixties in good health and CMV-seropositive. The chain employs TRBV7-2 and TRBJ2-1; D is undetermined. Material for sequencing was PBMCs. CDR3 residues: CASSLSPGYNNEQFF. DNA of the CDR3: TGTGCCAGCAGCCTTAGCCCCGGATACAACAATGAGCAGTTCTTC.